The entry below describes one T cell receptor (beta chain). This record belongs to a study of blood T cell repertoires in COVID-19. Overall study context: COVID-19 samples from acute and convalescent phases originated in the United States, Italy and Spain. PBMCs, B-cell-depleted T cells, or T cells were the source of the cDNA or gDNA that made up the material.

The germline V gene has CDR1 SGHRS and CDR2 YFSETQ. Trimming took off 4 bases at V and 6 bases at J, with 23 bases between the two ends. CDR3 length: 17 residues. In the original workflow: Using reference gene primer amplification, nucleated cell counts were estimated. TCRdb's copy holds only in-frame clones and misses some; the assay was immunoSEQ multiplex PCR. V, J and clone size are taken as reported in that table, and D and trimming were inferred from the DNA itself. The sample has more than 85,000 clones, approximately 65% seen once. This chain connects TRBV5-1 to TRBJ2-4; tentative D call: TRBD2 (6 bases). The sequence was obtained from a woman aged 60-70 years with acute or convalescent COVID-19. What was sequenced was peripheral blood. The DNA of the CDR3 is TGCGCCAGCAGCACCGGGGGTACATCAGGTAAAGCAAACATTCAGTACTTC. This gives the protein CASSTGGTSGKANIQYF.